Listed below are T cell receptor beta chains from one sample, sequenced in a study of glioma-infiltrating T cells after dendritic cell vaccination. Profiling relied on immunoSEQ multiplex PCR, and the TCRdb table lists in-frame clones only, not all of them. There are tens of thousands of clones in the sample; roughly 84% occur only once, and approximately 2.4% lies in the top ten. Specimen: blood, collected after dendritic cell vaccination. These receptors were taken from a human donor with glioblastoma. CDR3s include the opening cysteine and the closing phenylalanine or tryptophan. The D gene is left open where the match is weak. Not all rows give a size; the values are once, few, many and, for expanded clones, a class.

CASRADWTSTDTQYF	TGTGCCAGCAGGGCGGACTGGACTAGCACAGATACGCAGTATTTT	TRBV11-2	TRBJ2-3	-	few
CASSLGTESEKLFF	TGTGCCAGCAGCTTGGGGACAGAGAGTGAAAAACTGTTTTTT	TRBV7-9	TRBJ1-4	TRBD1	-
CASSPGQGPYGYTF	TGTGCCAGCTCACCAGGACAGGGGCCATATGGCTACACCTTC	TRBV18	TRBJ1-2	TRBD1	-
CASRLGQGNTEAFF	TGCGCCAGCAGATTGGGACAGGGGAACACTGAAGCTTTCTTT	TRBV5-1	TRBJ1-1	TRBD1	-
CASSSTSRYEQYF	TGTGCCAGCTCATCGACTAGCCGCTACGAGCAGTACTTC	TRBV18	TRBJ2-7	TRBD2	-
CASSIEGRTYEQYF	TGTGCCAGTAGTATTGAGGGGAGGACCTACGAGCAGTACTTC	TRBV19	TRBJ2-7	-	once
CASSQDPFAPSNGEQFF	TGCGCCAGCAGCCAAGATCCGTTTGCCCCGAGCAACGGTGAGCAGTTCTTC	TRBV4-3	TRBJ2-1	-	-
CARLVTVYNSPLHF	TGTGCCAGACTTGTGACAGTCTATAATTCACCCCTCCACTTT	TRBV21-1	TRBJ1-6	-	-
CASSLELAGGFNEQFF	TGCGCCAGCAGCTTGGAACTAGCGGGGGGTTTCAATGAGCAGTTCTTC	TRBV5-1	TRBJ2-1	TRBD2	-
CTYGTSTHEQFF	TGCACCTACGGGACTAGCACTCATGAGCAGTTCTTC	TRBV1	TRBJ2-1	-	-
CASSPDSRRSTDTQYF	TGTGCCAGCAGCCCCGACAGCCGACGAAGCACAGATACGCAGTATTTT	TRBV11-3	TRBJ2-3	-	-
CASSSGFEGGRRTDTQYF	TGTGCCAGCAGCTCAGGGTTCGAGGGCGGGAGAAGAACAGATACGCAGTATTTT	TRBV7-6	TRBJ2-3	TRBD2	-
CSVEGERGAGNEQFF	TGCAGCGTTGAAGGTGAACGGGGGGCGGGGAATGAGCAGTTCTTC	TRBV29-1	TRBJ2-1	-	-
CASAQGRSSTDTQYF	TGTGCCAGCGCCCAGGGGAGATCTAGCACAGATACGCAGTATTTT	TRBV6-4	TRBJ2-3	-	-
CASSKEEAGGRTYYGYTF	TGTGCCAGCAGCAAAGAGGAAGCAGGGGGGCGAACTTACTATGGCTACACCTTC	TRBV21-1	TRBJ1-2	-	-
CASSLDLPGELFF	TGTGCCAGCAGCTTAGATCTCCCCGGGGAGCTGTTTTTT	TRBV7-9	TRBJ2-2	-	-
CASSPSEGYTF	TGTGCCAGCAGCCCCTCGGAGGGCTACACCTTC	TRBV6-6	TRBJ1-2	-	-
CASSSDRTGTLTEAFF	TGCGCCAGCAGCTCGGACAGGACTGGGACCTTAACTGAAGCTTTCTTT	TRBV4-1	TRBJ1-1	TRBD1	-
CASSRGTAPGYTF	TGTGCCAGCAGTAGAGGGACAGCGCCCGGCTACACCTTC	TRBV25-1	TRBJ1-2	TRBD1	-
CASISGSNYGYTF	TGTGCCAGCATCTCCGGGTCCAACTATGGCTACACCTTC	TRBV28	TRBJ1-2	-	-
CASNGRGLAGPRGETQYF	TGTGCCAGCAACGGCCGGGGACTAGCGGGGCCCCGGGGGGAGACCCAGTACTTC	TRBV2	TRBJ2-5	TRBD2	once
CASSLTGIQETQYF	TGCGCCAGCAGCCTTACAGGGATCCAAGAGACCCAGTACTTC	TRBV4-1	TRBJ2-5	-	-
CASSDSVMNTEAFF	TGCGCCAGCAGCGATTCGGTTATGAACACTGAAGCTTTCTTT	TRBV5-1	TRBJ1-1	-	-
CASSQLGGRGRDTQYF	TGTGCCAGCAGCCAACTCGGGGGGCGCGGGAGAGATACGCAGTATTTT	TRBV14	TRBJ2-3	-	few
CASSAGTGGTNYGYTF	TGTGCCAGCAGCGCCGGGACAGGGGGCACTAACTATGGCTACACCTTC	TRBV5-6	TRBJ1-2	TRBD1	-
CASSAGPGYTF	TGTGCCAGTAGTGCAGGGCCTGGCTACACCTTC	TRBV19	TRBJ1-2	-	-
CASSLGGGYYNEQFF	TGTGCCAGCAGCTTAGGAGGGGGTTACTACAATGAGCAGTTCTTC	TRBV11-2	TRBJ2-1	-	once